A single sample is the source of the 24 T cell receptor beta chains below, sequenced in a study of CD4+ T cells in melanoma. Measured with immunoSEQ multiplex PCR; TCRdb has only the in-frame clones, and not every one. Counted here are about 15,000 clones, approximately 88% occurring once; the ten biggest clones make up roughly 6.6%. The sequenced sample consisted of cells from a culture (not recorded whether cultured in vitro). The receptors stem from a human donor with melanoma.

The chain links TRBV10-3 to TRBJ2-3, with D perhaps matching TRBD2 (6 bases). Germline V gene sequence: CDR1 ENHRY, CDR2 SYGVKD. The CDR3 contains 14 residues. V dropped 6 bases and J dropped 0 bases, with 10 bases sitting between them. DNA of the CDR3: TGTGCCATCAGGATAGGGACTAGCACAGATACGCAGTATTTT. Translated, it gives CAIRIGTSTDTQYF.

The rearrangement uses TRBV19 and TRBJ1-2, with D tentatively TRBD1 (6 bases). The V end was cut by 7 bases, the J end by 6 bases, with 18 bases between. The V gene's germline CDR1 is LNHDA and CDR2 SQIVND (reference sequence). The length of the CDR3 is 14 residues. The CDR3 DNA follows: TGTGCCAGTACCATACAGGGACCGCAGGATGGCTACACCTTC. It yields the protein CASTIQGPQDGYTF.

The chain is built from TRBV2 and TRBJ2-5; 9 bases agree with TRBD2. With V trimmed by 7 bases and J by 1 base, 7 bases remained unmatched. The CDR3 runs 15 residues. Germline CDR1 reads SNHLY; CDR2 reads FYNNEI. CDR3 DNA sequence: TGTGCCAGCACTCAGACTAGCGGCTCCCAAGAGACCCAGTACTTC. It is translated as CASTQTSGSQETQYF.

The V gene is TRBV5-1, the J gene TRBJ2-3; no clear D gene. The V end lost 4 bases, the J end lost 2 bases, and 14 bases lay between the germline ends. Germline CDR1 is SGHRS and CDR2 is YFSETQ. The CDR3 extends over 15 amino acids. For the CDR3, the DNA is TGCGCCAGCAGCAAAGGCACAACAAACACAGATACGCAGTATTTT. It yields the protein CASSKGTTNTDTQYF.

The chain joins TRBV7-2 to TRBJ2-1; D is unresolved. V was shortened by 2 bases and J by 9 bases, with 11 bases between the two germline ends. The CDR3 sequence is 13 residues long. Germline loops: CDR1 SGHTA, CDR2 FQGNSA. DNA for the CDR3: TGTGCCAGCAGCTTATTTAGGAGCAGTGAGCAGTTCTTC. Translated, it gives CASSLFRSSEQFF. The complete variable domain, with remaining parts taken from reference TRBV7-2 and TRBJ2-1, reads GAGVSQSPSNKVTEKGKDVELRCDPISGHTALYWYRQSLGQGLEFLIYFQGNSAPDKSGLPSDRFSAERTGGSVSTLTIQRTQQEDSAVYLCASSLFRSSEQFFGPGTRLTVL.

V is TRBV2 and J is TRBJ2-7; 8 bases match TRBD1. Germline assignment: CDR1 SNHLY and CDR2 FYNNEI. V lost 6 bases and J lost 0; bases outside the gene matches: 10. CDR3 length: 16 residues. The CDR3 sequence: CASRPGGWSYSYEQYF. In nucleotides, the CDR3 is TGTGCCAGCAGACCAGGGGGCTGGTCTTACTCCTACGAGCAGTACTTC. The variable domain in full, with the rest retrieved from reference TRBV2 and TRBJ2-7, is EPEVTQTPSHQVTQMGQEVILRCVPISNHLYFYWYRQILGQKVEFLVSFYNNEISEKSEIFDDQFSVERPDGSNFTLKIRSTKLEDSAMYFCASRPGGWSYSYEQYFGPGTRLTVT.

The chain uses TRBV2 and TRBJ1-2; possibly TRBD1 for D (5 bases). Germline lookup yields CDR1 SNHLY and CDR2 FYNNEI. The CDR3 is 16 amino acids. With 5 bases removed from V and 0 bases from J, the gap between germline ends came to 16 bases. The CDR3 bases are TGTGCCAGCAGTATCGTGGCAGGGATGTCTAACTATGGCTACACCTTC. Translating it yields CASSIVAGMSNYGYTF.

The gene calls are TRBV11-2 and TRBJ1-1, with TRBD1 as a possible D gene (6 bases). The germline V gene has CDR1 SGHAT and CDR2 FQNNGV. The CDR3 spans 14 residues. With 10 bases removed from V and 3 bases from J, the gap between germline ends came to 18 bases. CDR3: CATSTGIGDTEAFF. The CDR3 DNA reads TGTGCCACCTCCACAGGGATCGGCGACACTGAAGCTTTCTTT.

The rearrangement uses TRBV9 and TRBJ2-5; D perhaps matches TRBD2 (6 bases). The CDR3 runs 15 residues. Trimming removed 3 bases from V and 4 bases from J, with 16 bases in between. The germline gives CDR1 SGDLS, CDR2 YYNGEE. Here the CDR3 DNA reads TGTGCCAGCAGCGCGCAGTGGGGACTGCGAGAGACCCAGTACTTC. Translation gives CASSAQWGLRETQYF.

The chain links TRBV7-9 to TRBJ2-6; 8 bases are shared with TRBD1. CDR1 is SEHNR, CDR2 FQNEAQ, per germline (reference sequence). Trimming at V came to 6 bases and at J to 0 bases, leaving 13 bases not matched to a gene. The length of the CDR3 is 19 residues. Here the CDR3 DNA reads TGTGCCAGCAGGGAATCCATGGACAGGGCCCGCTCTGGGGCCAACGTCCTGACTTTC. Translation: CASRESMDRARSGANVLTF.

The chain carries TRBV19 and TRBJ2-2; D not certain. Trimming pared 6 bases from V and 6 bases from J, leaving 20 bases between. The germline gives CDR1 LNHDA, CDR2 SQIVND (reference sequence). The CDR3 is 16 residues long. CDR3 bases: TGTGCCAGTAGCCCTCCCGGACCTACCACAGCCGGGGAGCTGTTTTTT. The encoded protein is CASSPPGPTTAGELFF.

V usage is TRBV18 and J usage is TRBJ2-5; the D is unclear. This CDR3 region has 14 residues. CDR1 is KGHSH, CDR2 LQKENI, per germline. Trimming pared 2 bases from V and 1 base from J, leaving 8 bases between. The CDR3 coding sequence is TGTGCCAGCTCACCAGCCCCTAGCCAAGAGACCCAGTACTTC. The encoded protein is CASSPAPSQETQYF.

The chain recombines TRBV7-9 with TRBJ2-1; TRBD1 matches 12 bases. This CDR3 spans 15 amino acids. Germline assignment: CDR1 SEHNR and CDR2 FQNEAQ (reference sequence). Trimming at V came to 6 bases and at J to 7 bases, leaving 7 bases not matched to a gene. CDR3 region: CASRAGQGATNEQFF. Written as DNA, the CDR3 is TGTGCCAGCAGGGCGGGACAGGGGGCTACAAATGAGCAGTTCTTC.

This chain joins TRBV14 and TRBJ1-6, with a weak D call TRBD1 (5 bases). Germline CDR1 is SGHDN and CDR2 is FVKESK. The CDR3 is 15 residues long. Trimming removed 5 bases at V and 6 bases at J, with 14 bases between. The CDR3: CASSWGGVGNSPLHF. As DNA, the CDR3 is TGTGCCAGCAGCTGGGGGGGAGTGGGTAATTCACCCCTCCACTTT.

This clone occurred once. The chain couples TRBV6-1 to TRBJ1-4, with D perhaps TRBD1 (6 bases). This CDR3 region has 15 residues. The ends were cut back, 3 bases at V and 8 bases at J, with 16 bases in the middle. The germline V gene encodes CDR1 MNHNS and CDR2 SASEGT. The CDR3 DNA is TGTGCCAGCAGTGATACCAGGGGTCGAAGGGAAAAACTGTTTTTT. Translating it yields CASSDTRGRREKLFF.

This clone was seen a few times. The J gene is TRBJ1-1, the V gene TRBV5-1, with D maybe TRBD1 (5 bases). Trimming shortened V by 3 bases and J by 5 bases, and 14 bases separated the two germline ends. The length of the CDR3 is 14 residues. CDR1 is SGHRS and CDR2 is YFSETQ in the germline V gene. DNA for the CDR3: TGCGCCAGCAGCTCCGAGGGGATGGGGACTGAAGCTTTCTTT. The encoded protein is CASSSEGMGTEAFF.

The chain recombines TRBV5-1 with TRBJ1-3; tentative D call: TRBD1 (6 bases). The length of the CDR3 is 14 residues. The germline V gene encodes CDR1 SGHRS and CDR2 YFSETQ. Trimming cost V 4 bases and J 2 bases, with 10 bases left between them. The chain's CDR3 is CASSTQGAGNTIYF. CDR3 in DNA: TGCGCCAGCAGCACACAGGGTGCTGGAAACACCATATATTTT.

This rearrangement joins TRBV2 to TRBJ1-2; the D gene is possibly TRBD1 (5 bases). The germline V gene has CDR1 SNHLY and CDR2 FYNNEI. V was cut by 4 bases and J by 2 bases, with 11 bases left in between. CDR3 length equals 14 residues. The CDR3 DNA follows: TGTGCCAGCAGTGTTCAGGGAGTAAACTATGGCTACACCTTC. This gives the protein CASSVQGVNYGYTF.

As for this clone: One end of the junction does not line up with germline, which may come from a read error. The rearrangement uses TRBV10-2 and TRBJ1-1, with TRBD1 matching over 8 bases. This CDR3 contains 15 residues. Germline assignment: CDR1 WSHSY and CDR2 SAAADI. CDR3 bases: TGTGCCAGCAGTGATGTCGGACAGGGAAGGGCTGAAGCTTTCTTT. Residues: CASSDVGQGRAEAFF.

The chain couples TRBV6-6 to TRBJ2-7, with 9 bases fitting TRBD2. The V segment lost 2 bases and the J segment 8 bases; nucleotides outside the gene matches: 4. Per germline, CDR1 MNHNY and CDR2 SVGAGI (reference sequence). This CDR3 has 13 amino acids. CDR3 residues: CASSYERGAKQYF. CDR3 coding DNA: TGTGCCAGCAGTTACGAGCGGGGGGCCAAGCAGTACTTC.

V is TRBV18 and J is TRBJ1-1; D is undetermined. Germline CDR1 reads KGHSH; CDR2 reads LQKENI. Trimming took off 0 bases at V and 4 bases at J, with 12 bases between the two ends. The CDR3 totals 15 residues. This chain's CDR3 is CASSPPGLYGTEAFF. The DNA of the CDR3 is TGTGCCAGCTCACCACCAGGGCTGTACGGCACTGAAGCTTTCTTT.

The chain couples TRBV6-1 to TRBJ1-3; maybe TRBD1 (5 bases). CDR1 is MNHNS, CDR2 SASEGT, per germline. V dropped 4 bases and J dropped 2 bases, with 6 bases sitting between them. The CDR3 contains 13 residues. CDR3: CASSGGAGNTIYF. The CDR3 coding sequence is TGTGCCAGCAGTGGGGGGGCTGGAAACACCATATATTTT.

The rearrangement uses TRBV5-4 and TRBJ2-5; possible D gene TRBD1, 5 bases. V was shortened by 4 bases and J by 5 bases, with 18 bases between the two germline ends. Germline V lookup: CDR1 SGHNT, CDR2 YYREEE (reference sequence). CDR3 length equals 15 residues. The CDR3 loop reads CASSASPDSIETQYF. The CDR3 coding sequence is TGTGCCAGCAGCGCGTCGCCTGACAGTATCGAGACCCAGTACTTC.

CDR3 sequence (DNA): TGTGCCAGCTCACCACAGTGGGAGAACACTGAAGCTTTCTTT. It translates to CASSPQWENTEAFF. The rearrangement joins TRBV18 to TRBJ1-1; D unclear. Germline CDR1 reads KGHSH; CDR2 reads LQKENI. This CDR3 spans 14 amino acids. Trimming left V 1 base short and J 1 base short, with 7 bases between.